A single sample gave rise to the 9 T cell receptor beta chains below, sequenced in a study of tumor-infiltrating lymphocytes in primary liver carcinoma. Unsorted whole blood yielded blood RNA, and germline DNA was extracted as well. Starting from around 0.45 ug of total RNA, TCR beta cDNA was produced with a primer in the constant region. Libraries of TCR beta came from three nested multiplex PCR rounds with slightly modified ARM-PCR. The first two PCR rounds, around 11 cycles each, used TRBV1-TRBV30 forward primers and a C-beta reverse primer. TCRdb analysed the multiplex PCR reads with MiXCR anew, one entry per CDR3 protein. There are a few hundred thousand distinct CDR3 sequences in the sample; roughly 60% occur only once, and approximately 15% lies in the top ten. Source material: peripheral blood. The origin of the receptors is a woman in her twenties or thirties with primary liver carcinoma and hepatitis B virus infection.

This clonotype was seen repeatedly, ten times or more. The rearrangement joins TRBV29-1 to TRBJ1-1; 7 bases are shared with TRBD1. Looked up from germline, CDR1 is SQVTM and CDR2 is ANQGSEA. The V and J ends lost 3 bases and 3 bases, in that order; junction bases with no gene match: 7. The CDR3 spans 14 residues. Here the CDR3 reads CSVETAGGHTEAFF. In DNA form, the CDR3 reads TGCAGCGTTGAGACGGCAGGGGGGCACACTGAAGCTTTCTTT.

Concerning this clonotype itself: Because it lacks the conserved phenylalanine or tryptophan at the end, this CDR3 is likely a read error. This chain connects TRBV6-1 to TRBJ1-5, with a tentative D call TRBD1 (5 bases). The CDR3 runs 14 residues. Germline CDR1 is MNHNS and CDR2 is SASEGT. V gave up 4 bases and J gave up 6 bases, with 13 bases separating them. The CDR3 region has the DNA TGTGCCAGCAGTGGGGGGGGTTCGGGTCAGCCCCAGCATTAT. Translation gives CASSGGGSGQPQHY.

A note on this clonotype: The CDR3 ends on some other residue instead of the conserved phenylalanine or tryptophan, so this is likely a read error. As DNA, the CDR3 is TGCGCCAGCAGCCAACTGGACAGGGGTACTGAAGCTTTCCTT. It is translated as CASSQLDRGTEAFL. This sequence joins TRBV4-3 and TRBJ1-1; 9 bases match TRBD1. This CDR3 has 14 residues. Germline CDR1 LGHNA, CDR2 YSLEER. V lost 2 bases, J lost 5 bases, and 3 bases stayed unmatched.

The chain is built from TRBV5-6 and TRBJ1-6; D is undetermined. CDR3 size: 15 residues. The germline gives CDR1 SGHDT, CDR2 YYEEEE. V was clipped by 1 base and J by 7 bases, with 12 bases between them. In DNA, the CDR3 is TGTGCCAGCAGCTTGCAACCGTTGGGAAATTCACCCCTCCACTTT. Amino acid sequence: CASSLQPLGNSPLHF.

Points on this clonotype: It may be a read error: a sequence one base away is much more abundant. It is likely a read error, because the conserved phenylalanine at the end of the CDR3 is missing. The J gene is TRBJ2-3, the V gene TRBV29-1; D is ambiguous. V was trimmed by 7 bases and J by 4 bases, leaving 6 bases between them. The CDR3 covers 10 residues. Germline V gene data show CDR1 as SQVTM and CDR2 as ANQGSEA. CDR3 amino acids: CSALADTQYL. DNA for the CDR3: TGCAGCGCCCTTGCAGATACGCAGTATCTT.

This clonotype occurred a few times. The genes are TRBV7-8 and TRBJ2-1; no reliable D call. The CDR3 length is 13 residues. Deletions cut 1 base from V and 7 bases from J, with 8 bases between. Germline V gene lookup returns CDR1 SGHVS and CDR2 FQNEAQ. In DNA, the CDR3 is TGTGCCAGCAGCTTAGGGGAATGGAATGAGCAGTTCTTC. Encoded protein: CASSLGEWNEQFF. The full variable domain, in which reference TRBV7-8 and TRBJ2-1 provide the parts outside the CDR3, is GAGVSQSPRYKVAKRGQDVALRCDPISGHVSLFWYQQALGQGPEFLTYFQNEAQLDKSGLPSDRFFAERPEGSVSTLKIQRTQQEDSAVYLCASSLGEWNEQFFGPGTRLTVL.

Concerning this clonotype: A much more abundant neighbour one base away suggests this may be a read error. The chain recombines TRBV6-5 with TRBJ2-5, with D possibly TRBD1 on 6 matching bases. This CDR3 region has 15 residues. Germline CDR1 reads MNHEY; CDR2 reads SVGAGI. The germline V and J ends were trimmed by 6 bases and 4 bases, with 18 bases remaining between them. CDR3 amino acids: CASSSGTRGGETQYF. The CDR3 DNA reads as TGTGCCAGCAGCTCGGGGACAAGGGGCGGAGAGACCCAGTACTTC.

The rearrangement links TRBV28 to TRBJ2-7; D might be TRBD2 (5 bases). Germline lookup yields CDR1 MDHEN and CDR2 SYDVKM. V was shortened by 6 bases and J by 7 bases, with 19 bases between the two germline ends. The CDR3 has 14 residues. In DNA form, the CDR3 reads TGTGCCAGCAGCCCTTTGTCCGGAGGCGGGGAGCAGTACTTC. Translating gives CASSPLSGGGEQYF.

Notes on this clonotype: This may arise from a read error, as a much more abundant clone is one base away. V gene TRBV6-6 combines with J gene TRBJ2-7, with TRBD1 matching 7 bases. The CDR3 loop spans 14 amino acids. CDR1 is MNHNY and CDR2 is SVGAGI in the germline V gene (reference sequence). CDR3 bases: TGTGTCAGCAGCCCTCGGGACAGCGGCTACGAGCAGTACTTC. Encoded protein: CVSSPRDSGYEQYF.